Below, 6 T cell receptor beta chains from the same sample are listed, as sequenced in a study of shared clonotypes between healthy human individuals. Profiling relied on immunoSEQ multiplex PCR, and the TCRdb table lists in-frame clones only, not all of them. This sample yields under 1 million clones, of which 96% are seen a single time; around 0.21% belongs to the top ten. CD8 cells classed as naive were CD45RO-negative and positively selected for CCR7, excluding terminally differentiated effector memory CD45RA+ cells. The material sequenced was naive CD8+ T cells sorted from blood. These receptor sequences come from a man under 40 in good health.

This clone has a single count. The DNA of the CDR3 is TGTGCCAGCAGCCCTGAGTGGTCCGGGGAGCTGTTTTTT. This encodes CASSPEWSGELFF. The rearrangement links TRBV9 to TRBJ2-2; D not certain. The CDR3 spans 13 residues. Trimming took 4 bases from V and 6 from J, leaving 10 bases between them. Per the germline V gene, CDR1 is SGDLS and CDR2 is YYNGEE. The whole variable domain, filled in from reference TRBV9 and TRBJ2-2, reads DSGVTQTPKHLITATGQRVTLRCSPRSGDLSVYWYQQSLDQGLQFLIQYYNGEERAKGNILERFSAQQFPDLHSELNLSSLELGDSALYFCASSPEWSGELFFGEGSRLTVL.

V is TRBV27 and J is TRBJ2-1; D gene uncertain. CDR1 MNHEY and CDR2 SMNVEV come from the germline V gene (reference sequence). The V end lost 1 base, the J end lost 0 bases, and 10 bases lay between the germline ends. CDR3 length: 16 residues. The CDR3 reads CASSLFSQSSYNEQFF. CDR3 bases: TGTGCCAGCAGTTTATTTAGCCAGAGCTCCTACAATGAGCAGTTCTTC.

J is TRBJ2-7 and V is TRBV6-1; D not certain. V lost 1 base to trimming and J lost 3 bases, with 10 bases between them. The CDR3 consists of 14 residues. Germline V gives CDR1 MNHNS, CDR2 SASEGT. CDR3 amino acids: CASSEDRNYYEQYF. CDR3 bases: TGTGCCAGCAGTGAAGACAGAAACTACTACGAGCAGTACTTC.

The chain joins TRBV5-5 to TRBJ1-2; D gene unclear. The CDR3 has 15 amino acids. In germline, CDR1 is SGHKS, CDR2 YYEKEE (reference sequence). V was pared by 0 bases and J by 0 bases, with 9 bases between. CDR3 nucleotides: TGTGCCAGCAGCTTGGAGGTCCAATCTAACTATGGCTACACCTTC. Translated: CASSLEVQSNYGYTF.

The J gene is TRBJ2-7, the V gene TRBV6-1, with TRBD2 matching over 7 bases. The CDR3 spans 13 residues. The V gene end was trimmed by 6 bases and the J gene end by 2 bases; junction bases not matched to a gene: 4. CDR1 and CDR2 (germline): MNHNS, SASEGT. CDR3 in amino acids: CASRAGSTYEQYF. CDR3 coding DNA: TGTGCCAGCAGAGCGGGATCCACCTACGAGCAGTACTTC.

The J gene is TRBJ1-1, the V gene TRBV29-1; D unclear. Germline CDR1 is SQVTM and CDR2 is ANQGSEA. The CDR3 spans 20 residues. V lost 1 base and J 0 bases, leaving 27 bases between the germline ends. In DNA, the CDR3 is TGCAGCGTTGAAGCCCCCCGTTGGTCTGGCCTCAGCCAAATGAACACTGAAGCTTTCTTT. It codes for CSVEAPRWSGLSQMNTEAFF.